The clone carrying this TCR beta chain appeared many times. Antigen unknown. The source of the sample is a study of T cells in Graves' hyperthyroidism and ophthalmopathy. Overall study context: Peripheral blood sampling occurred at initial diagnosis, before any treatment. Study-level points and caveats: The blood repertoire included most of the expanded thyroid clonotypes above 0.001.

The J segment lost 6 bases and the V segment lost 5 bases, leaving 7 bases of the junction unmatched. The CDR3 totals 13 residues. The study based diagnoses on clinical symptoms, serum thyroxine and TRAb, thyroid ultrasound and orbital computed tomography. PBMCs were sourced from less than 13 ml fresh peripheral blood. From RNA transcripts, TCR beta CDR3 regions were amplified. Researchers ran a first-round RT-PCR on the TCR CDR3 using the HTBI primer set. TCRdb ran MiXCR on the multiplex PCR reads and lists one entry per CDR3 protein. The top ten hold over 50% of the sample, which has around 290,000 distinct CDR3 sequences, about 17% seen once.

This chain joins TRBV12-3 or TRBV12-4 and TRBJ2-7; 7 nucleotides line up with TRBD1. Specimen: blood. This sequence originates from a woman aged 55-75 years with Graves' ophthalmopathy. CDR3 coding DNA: TGTGCCAGCAGTGAGACAGGGAAAGGCGAGCAGTACTTC. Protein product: CASSETGKGEQYF.